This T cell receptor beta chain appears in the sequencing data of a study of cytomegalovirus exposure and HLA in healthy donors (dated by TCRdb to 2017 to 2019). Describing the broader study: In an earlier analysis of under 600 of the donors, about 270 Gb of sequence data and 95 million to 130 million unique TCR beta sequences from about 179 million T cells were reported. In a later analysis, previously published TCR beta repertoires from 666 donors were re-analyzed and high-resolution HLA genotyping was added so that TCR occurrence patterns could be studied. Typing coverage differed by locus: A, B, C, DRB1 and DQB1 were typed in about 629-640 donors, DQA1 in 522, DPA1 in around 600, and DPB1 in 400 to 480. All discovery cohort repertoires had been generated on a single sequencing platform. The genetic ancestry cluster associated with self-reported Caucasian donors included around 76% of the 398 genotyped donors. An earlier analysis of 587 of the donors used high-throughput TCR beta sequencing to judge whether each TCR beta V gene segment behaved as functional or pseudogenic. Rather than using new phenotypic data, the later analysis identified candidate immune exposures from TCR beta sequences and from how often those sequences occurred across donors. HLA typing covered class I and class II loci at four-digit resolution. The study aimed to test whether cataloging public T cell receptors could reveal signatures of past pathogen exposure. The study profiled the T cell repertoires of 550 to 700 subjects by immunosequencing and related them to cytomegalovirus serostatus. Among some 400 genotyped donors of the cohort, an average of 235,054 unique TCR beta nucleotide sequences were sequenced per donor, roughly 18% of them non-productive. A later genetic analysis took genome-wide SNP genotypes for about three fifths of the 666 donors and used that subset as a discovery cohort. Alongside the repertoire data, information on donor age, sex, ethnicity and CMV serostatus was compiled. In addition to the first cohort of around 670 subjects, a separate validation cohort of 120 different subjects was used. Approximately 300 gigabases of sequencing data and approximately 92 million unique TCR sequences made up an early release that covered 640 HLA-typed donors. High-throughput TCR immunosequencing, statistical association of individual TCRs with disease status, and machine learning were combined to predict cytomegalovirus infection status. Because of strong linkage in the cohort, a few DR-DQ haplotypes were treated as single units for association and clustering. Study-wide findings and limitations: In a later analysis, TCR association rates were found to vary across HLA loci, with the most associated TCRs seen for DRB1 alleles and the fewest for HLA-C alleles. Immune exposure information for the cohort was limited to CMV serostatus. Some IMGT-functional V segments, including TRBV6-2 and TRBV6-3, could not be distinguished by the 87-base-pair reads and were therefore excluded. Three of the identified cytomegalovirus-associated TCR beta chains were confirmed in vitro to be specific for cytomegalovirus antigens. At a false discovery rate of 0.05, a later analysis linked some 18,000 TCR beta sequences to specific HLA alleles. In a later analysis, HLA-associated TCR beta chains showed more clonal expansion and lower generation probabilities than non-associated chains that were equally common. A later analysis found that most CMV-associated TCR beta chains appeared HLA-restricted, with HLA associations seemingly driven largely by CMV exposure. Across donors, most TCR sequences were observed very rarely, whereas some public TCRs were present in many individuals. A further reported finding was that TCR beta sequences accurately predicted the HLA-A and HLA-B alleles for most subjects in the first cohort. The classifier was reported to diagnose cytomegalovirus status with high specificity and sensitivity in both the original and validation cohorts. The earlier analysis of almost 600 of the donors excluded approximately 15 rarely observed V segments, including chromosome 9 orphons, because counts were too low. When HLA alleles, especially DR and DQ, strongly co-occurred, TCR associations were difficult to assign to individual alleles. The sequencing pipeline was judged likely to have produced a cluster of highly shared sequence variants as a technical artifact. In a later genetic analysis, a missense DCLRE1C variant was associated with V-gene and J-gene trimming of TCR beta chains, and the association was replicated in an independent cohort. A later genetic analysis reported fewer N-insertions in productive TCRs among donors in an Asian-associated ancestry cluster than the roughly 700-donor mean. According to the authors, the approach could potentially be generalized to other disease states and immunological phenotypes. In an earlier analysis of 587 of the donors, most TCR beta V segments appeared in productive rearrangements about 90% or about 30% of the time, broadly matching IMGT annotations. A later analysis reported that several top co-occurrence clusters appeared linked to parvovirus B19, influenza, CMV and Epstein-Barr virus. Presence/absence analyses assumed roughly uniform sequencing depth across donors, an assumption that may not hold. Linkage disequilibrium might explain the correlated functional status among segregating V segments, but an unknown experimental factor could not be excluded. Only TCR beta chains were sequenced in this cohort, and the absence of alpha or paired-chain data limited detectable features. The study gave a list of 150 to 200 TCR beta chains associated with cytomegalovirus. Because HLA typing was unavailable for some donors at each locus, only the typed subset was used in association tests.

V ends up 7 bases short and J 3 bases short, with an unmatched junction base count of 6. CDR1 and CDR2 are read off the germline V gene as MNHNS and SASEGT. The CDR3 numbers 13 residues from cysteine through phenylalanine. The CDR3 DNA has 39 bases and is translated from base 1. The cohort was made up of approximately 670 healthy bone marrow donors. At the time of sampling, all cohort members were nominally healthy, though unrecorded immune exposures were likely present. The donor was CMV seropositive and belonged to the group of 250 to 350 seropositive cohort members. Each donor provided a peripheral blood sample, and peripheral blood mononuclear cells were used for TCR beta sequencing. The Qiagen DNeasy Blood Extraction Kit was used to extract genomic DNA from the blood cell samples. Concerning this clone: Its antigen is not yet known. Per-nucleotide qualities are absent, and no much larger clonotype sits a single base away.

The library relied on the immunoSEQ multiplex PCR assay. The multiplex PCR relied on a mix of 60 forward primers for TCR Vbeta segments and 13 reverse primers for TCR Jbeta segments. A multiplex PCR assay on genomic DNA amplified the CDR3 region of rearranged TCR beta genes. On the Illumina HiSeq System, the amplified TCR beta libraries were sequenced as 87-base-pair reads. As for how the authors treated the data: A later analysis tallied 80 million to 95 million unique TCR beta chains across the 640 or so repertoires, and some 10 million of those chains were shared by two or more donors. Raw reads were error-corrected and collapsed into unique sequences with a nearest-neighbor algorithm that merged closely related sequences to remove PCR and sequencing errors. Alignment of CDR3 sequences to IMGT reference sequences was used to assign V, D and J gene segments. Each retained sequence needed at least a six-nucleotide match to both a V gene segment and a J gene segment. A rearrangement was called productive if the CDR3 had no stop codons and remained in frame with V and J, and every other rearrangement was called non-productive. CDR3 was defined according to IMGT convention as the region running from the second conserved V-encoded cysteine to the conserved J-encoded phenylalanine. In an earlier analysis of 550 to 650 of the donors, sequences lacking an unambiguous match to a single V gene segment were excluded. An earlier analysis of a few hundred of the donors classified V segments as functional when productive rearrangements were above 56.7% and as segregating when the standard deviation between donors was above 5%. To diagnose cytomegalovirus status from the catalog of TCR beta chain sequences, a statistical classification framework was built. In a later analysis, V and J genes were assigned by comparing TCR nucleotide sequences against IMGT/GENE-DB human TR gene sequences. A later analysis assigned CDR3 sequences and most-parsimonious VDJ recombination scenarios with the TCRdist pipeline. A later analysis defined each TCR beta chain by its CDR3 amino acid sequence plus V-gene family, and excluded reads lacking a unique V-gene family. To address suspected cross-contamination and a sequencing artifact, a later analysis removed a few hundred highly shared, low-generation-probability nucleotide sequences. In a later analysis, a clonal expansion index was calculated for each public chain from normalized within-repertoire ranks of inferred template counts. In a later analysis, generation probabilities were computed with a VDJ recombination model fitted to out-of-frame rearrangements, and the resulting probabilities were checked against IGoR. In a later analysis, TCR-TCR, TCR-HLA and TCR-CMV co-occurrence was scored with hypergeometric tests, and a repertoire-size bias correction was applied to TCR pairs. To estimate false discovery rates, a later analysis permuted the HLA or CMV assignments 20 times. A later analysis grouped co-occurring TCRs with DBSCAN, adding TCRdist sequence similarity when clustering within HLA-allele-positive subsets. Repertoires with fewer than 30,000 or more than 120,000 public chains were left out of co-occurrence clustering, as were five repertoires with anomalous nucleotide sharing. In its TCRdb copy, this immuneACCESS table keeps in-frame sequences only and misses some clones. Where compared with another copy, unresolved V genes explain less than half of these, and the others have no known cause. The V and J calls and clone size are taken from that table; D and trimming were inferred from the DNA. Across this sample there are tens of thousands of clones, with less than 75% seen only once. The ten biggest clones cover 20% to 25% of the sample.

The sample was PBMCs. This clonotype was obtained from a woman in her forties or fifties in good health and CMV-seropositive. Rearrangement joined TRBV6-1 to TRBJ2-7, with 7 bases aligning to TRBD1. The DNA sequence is TGTGCCAGCACCCCGACAGGGAACTACGAGCAGTACTTC. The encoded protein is CASTPTGNYEQYF.